The entry below describes one TCR beta chain. This sample is drawn from a study of T cell changes during pregnancy in multiple sclerosis. Profiled with immunoSEQ multiplex PCR; TCRdb holds only in-frame clones, not every one. The repertoire includes over 35,000 clones, 91% of them detected once, and 0.45% to 0.5% sits in the top ten. The sequence was collected from a female donor in good health, enrolled as a control in a pregnancy study. The material sequenced was CD4+ T cells from peripheral blood mononuclear cells, taken in the second trimester of pregnancy.

The CDR3 protein is CASSPRTGNYNEQFF. The DNA of the CDR3 is TGTGCCAGCAGCCCCCGGACAGGGAATTACAATGAGCAGTTCTTC. This chain joins TRBV11-2 and TRBJ2-1; TRBD1 matches 8 bases. Germline-derived CDR1 and CDR2 are SGHAT and FQNNGV. Germline trimming cut 5 bases from V and 4 bases from J; bases unmatched to any gene: 7. This CDR3 spans 15 amino acids.